The T cell receptor (beta chain) under discussion was sequenced for a study of response to subunit inactivated influenza vaccine. Study results and limitations: Few new T cells, the authors suggested, are recruited by each seasonal influenza vaccination.

TCRdb processed the RT-PCR reads anew with MiXCR; each CDR3 protein has one entry. The sample includes around 540,000 distinct CDR3 sequences, around 11% seen only once; the top ten take roughly 10%. Germline V lookup: CDR1 SGHVS, CDR2 FNYEAQ. The CDR3 runs to 13 residues. V was pared by 5 bases and J by 2 bases, with 10 bases between. In its sample, this clonotype was seen a few times. Its antigen is undetermined. The chain carries TRBV7-6 and TRBJ2-7, with D possibly TRBD1 on 6 matching bases. This clonotype was sampled from a man aged 45 to 65 who received an inactivated influenza vaccine. Sequences were derived from PBMCs from blood, sampled on the day of vaccination. As DNA, the CDR3 is TGTGCCAGCAGCGCAGGGGCCCCCTACGAGCAGTACTTC. Encoded protein: CASSAGAPYEQYF.